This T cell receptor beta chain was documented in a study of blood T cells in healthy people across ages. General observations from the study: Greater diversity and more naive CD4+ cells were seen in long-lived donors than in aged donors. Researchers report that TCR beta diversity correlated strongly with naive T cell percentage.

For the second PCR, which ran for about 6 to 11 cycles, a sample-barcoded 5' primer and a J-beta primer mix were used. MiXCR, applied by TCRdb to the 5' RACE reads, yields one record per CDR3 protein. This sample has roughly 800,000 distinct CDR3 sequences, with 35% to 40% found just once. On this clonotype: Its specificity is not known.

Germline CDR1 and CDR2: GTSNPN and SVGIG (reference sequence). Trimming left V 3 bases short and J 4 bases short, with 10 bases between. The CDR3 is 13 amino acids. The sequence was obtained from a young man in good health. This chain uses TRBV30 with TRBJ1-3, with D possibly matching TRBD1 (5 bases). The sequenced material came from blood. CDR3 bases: TGTGCCTGGAGCGCAGGGAGCGGAAACACCATATATTTT. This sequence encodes CAWSAGSGNTIYF.